The clone carrying this TCR beta chain was picked up a small number of times. Its antigen is not identified. The data were taken from a study of cytomegalovirus exposure and HLA in healthy donors. General study findings and limits: Reportedly, cytomegalovirus status was diagnosed with high sensitivity and specificity. Specificity of three CMV-associated chains for CMV antigens was verified in vitro. Cytomegalovirus association was listed for about 160 TCR beta chains.

TCRdb's table, derived via immunoSEQ multiplex PCR, lists solely in-frame clones and lacks some. The sample gives approximately 140,000 clones, just under 85% of which show up once; approximately 1.4% is in the top ten. Sequenced: PBMCs. This TCR came from a woman in her twenties or thirties in good health and CMV-seronegative.

The CDR3 region is CASRRTGGASGELFF. The CDR3 DNA reads as TGTGCCAGCAGGAGGACAGGGGGCGCATCCGGGGAGCTGTTTTTT. This chain joins TRBV2 and TRBJ2-2; 11 bases line up with TRBD1. Germline V gene sequence: CDR1 SNHLY, CDR2 FYNNEI. Losses at the gene ends were 6 bases for V and 6 bases for J; bases not matched to a gene: 6. This CDR3 is 15 amino acids long.